The TCR beta chain under discussion was sequenced for a study of T cells in localized non-small cell lung cancer. Libraries were prepared by immunoSEQ multiplex PCR; TCRdb keeps only in-frame clonotypes and omits some of them. The repertoire holds approximately 50,000 clones, with 86% as singletons. The CDR3 runs 15 residues. Looked up from germline, CDR1 is LNHDA and CDR2 is SQIVND (reference sequence). V was clipped by 6 bases and J by 3 bases, with 14 bases between them. This clone was counted a few times. J is TRBJ2-2 and V is TRBV19, with D tentatively TRBD1 (5 bases). This sequence was found in a man aged 40 to 70 with stage II lung adenocarcinoma. Material: PBMCs, obtained before any cancer treatment. CDR3 in DNA: TGTGCCAGTAGATATGGGGCGTGGGACACCGGGGAGCTGTTTTTT. It is translated as CASRYGAWDTGELFF.